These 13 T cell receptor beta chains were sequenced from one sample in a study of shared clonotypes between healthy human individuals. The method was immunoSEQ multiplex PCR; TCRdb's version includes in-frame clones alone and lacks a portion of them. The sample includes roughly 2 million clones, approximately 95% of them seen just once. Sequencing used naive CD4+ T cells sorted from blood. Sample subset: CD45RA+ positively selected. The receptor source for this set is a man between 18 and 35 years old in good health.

This CDR3 is CASSLAPGGDTQYF. In nucleotides, the CDR3 is TGTGCCAGCAGCCTCGCCCCAGGGGGAGATACGCAGTATTTT. The chain employs TRBV5-4 and TRBJ2-3; 7 bases align to TRBD1. Germline V gives CDR1 SGHNT, CDR2 YYREEE (reference sequence). V dropped 4 bases and J dropped 5; count of bases not matched to a gene: 7. The length of the CDR3 is 14 residues.

This chain's CDR3 is CASSLNRATGEQYF. As DNA, the CDR3 is TGTGCCAGCAGCTTAAACAGGGCCACGGGTGAGCAGTACTTC. The chain links TRBV11-2 to TRBJ2-7; D perhaps matches TRBD1 (6 bases). The germline CDR1 and CDR2 sequences are SGHAT and FQNNGV. Trimming removed 2 bases from V and 7 bases from J, with 15 bases in between. This CDR3 has 14 residues.

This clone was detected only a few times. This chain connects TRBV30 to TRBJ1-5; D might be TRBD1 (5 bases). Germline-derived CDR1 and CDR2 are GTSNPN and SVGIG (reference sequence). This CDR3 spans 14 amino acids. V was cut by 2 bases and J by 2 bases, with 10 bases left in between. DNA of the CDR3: TGTGCCTGGAGTAAATGGGGCGGCAATCAGCCCCAGCATTTT. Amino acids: CAWSKWGGNQPQHF.

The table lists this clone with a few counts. The CDR3 is CASSSGQVSYEQYF. CDR3 DNA sequence: TGCGCCAGCAGCTCGGGACAGGTCTCCTACGAGCAGTACTTC. This chain joins TRBV5-1 and TRBJ2-7; 8 bases agree with TRBD1. The CDR3 contains 14 residues. Trimming at V came to 3 bases and at J to 0 bases, leaving 2 bases not matched to a gene. CDR1 is SGHRS and CDR2 is YFSETQ in the germline V gene.

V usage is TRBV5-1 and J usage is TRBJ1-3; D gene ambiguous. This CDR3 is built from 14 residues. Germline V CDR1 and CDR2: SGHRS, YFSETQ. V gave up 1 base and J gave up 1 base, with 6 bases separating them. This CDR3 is CASSLTDSGNTIYF. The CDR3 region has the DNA TGCGCCAGCAGCTTGACGGATTCTGGAAACACCATATATTTT.

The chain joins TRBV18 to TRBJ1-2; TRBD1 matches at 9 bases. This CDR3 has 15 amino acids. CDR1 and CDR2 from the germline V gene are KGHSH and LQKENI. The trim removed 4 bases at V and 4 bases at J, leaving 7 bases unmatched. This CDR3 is CASSQRTGDSYGYTF. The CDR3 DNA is TGTGCCAGCTCACAGAGGACAGGGGATAGCTATGGCTACACCTTC.

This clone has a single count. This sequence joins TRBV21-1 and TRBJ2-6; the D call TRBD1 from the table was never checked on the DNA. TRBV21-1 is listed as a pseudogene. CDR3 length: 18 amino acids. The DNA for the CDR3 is TGTGCCACCCCGGACAGTCTGGTTTCTAGCTCTGGGGCCAACGTCCTGACTTTC. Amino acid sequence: CATPDSLVSSSGANVLTF.

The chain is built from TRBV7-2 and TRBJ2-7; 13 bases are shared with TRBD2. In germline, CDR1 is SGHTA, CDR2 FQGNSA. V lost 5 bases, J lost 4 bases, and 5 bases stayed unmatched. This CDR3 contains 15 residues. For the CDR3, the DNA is TGTGCCAGCAGCGCCGGACTAGCGGGGGAGTACGAGCAGTACTTC. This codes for CASSAGLAGEYEQYF.

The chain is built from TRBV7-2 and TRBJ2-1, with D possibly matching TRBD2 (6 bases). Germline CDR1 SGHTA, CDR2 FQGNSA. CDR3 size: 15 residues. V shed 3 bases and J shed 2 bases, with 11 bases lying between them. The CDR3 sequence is CASSLAGRAYNEQFF. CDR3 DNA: TGTGCCAGCAGCTTGGCGGGACGTGCCTACAATGAGCAGTTCTTC.

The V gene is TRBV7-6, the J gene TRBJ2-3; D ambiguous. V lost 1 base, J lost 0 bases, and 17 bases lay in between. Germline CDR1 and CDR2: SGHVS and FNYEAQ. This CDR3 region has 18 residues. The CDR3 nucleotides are TGTGCCAGCAGCTTAGGGACGTGGGCGCAGATAAGCACAGATACGCAGTATTTT. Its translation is CASSLGTWAQISTDTQYF.

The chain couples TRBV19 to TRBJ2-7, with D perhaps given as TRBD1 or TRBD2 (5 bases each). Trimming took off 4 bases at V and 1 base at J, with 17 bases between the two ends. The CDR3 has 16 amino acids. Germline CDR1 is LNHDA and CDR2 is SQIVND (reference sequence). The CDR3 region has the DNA TGTGCCAGTAGTAGGCCGGGGCAGGCGAGTTCCTACGAGCAGTACTTC. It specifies CASSRPGQASSYEQYF. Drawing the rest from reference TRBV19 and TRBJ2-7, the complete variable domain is DGGITQSPKYLFRKEGQNVTLSCEQNLNHDAMYWYRQDPGQGLRLIYYSQIVNDFQKGDIAEGYSVSREKKESFPLTVTSAQKNPTAFYLCASSRPGQASSYEQYFGPGTRLTVT.

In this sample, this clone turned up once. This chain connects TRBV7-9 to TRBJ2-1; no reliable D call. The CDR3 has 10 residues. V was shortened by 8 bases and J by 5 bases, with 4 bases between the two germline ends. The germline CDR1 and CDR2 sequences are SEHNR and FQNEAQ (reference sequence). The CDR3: CASRDNEQFF. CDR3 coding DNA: TGTGCCAGCCGAGACAATGAGCAGTTCTTC.

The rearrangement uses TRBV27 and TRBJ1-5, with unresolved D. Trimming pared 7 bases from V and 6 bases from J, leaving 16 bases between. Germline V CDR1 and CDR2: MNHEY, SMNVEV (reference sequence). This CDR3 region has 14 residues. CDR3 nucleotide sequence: TGTGCCAGCAAAACGGGTTCCTGGGGTCAGCCCCAGCATTTT. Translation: CASKTGSWGQPQHF.